This TCR beta chain derives from a study of blood T cell repertoires in COVID-19. The overall study: Sites in the United States, Italy and Spain provided acute and convalescent COVID-19 samples.

Germline V lookup: CDR1 LGHDT, CDR2 YNNKEL (reference sequence). The CDR3 sequence is 12 residues long. V lost 2 bases and J 13 bases, leaving 14 bases between the germline ends. In the study's own analysis: How many nucleated cells were present was estimated from reference gene primer amplification. Only in-frame clones appear in the TCRdb table, and some are missing; sequencing was by immunoSEQ multiplex PCR. That table furnishes V, J and clone size, whereas the DNA furnished D and trimming. The sample records 150,000 to 200,000 clones, about 88% being singletons. The J gene is TRBJ2-5, the V gene TRBV3-1 (or the pseudogene TRBV3-2); maybe TRBD1 (5 bases). This clonotype was sampled from a man aged 50 to 59 who had recovered from COVID-19. The specimen was peripheral blood. This chain's CDR3 is CASSQRDRIGYF. Here the CDR3 DNA reads TGTGCCAGCAGCCAAAGAGACAGAATCGGGTACTTC.